These 5 T cell receptor beta chains were all obtained from the same sample, sequenced in a study of shared clonotypes between healthy human individuals. This table comes from immunoSEQ multiplex PCR, and its TCRdb copy is limited to in-frame clones, with some not included. The sample contains about 2.4 million clones, over 85% of which appear only once. Sequencing was carried out using naive CD4+ T cells from PBMCs. The subset was: CD45RA+ positively selected. All receptors derive from a man between 18 and 29 years old in good health. Some clones in this sample may be carry-over from other donors' samples.

This rearrangement joins TRBV5-1 to TRBJ2-7, with D hard to call. The V gene's germline CDR1 is SGHRS and CDR2 YFSETQ. The CDR3 contains 11 residues. Trimming shortened V by 1 base and J by 6 bases, and 5 bases separated the two germline ends. CDR3 amino acids: CASSLYSEQYF. The DNA of the CDR3 is TGCGCCAGCAGCTTGTACAGCGAGCAGTACTTC.

The chain joins TRBV7-2 to TRBJ2-7; D unclear. The ends were cut back, 5 bases at V and 5 bases at J, with 13 bases in the middle. Germline loops: CDR1 SGHTA, CDR2 FQGNSA. CDR3 length: 13 amino acids. CDR3 amino acids: CASSLAKGHEQYF. The CDR3, as DNA: TGTGCCAGCAGCCTTGCGAAGGGCCACGAGCAGTACTTC.

This clone has just one count. The CDR3 DNA sequence: TGCAGCGTTTTCAGGGGACCTTACAATGAGCAGTTCTTC. It is translated as CSVFRGPYNEQFF. The chain has TRBV29-1 and TRBJ2-1, with a weak D call TRBD1 (6 bases). CDR3 length equals 13 residues. V gave up 5 bases and J gave up 4 bases, with 12 bases separating them. Germline V gene sequence: CDR1 SQVTM, CDR2 ANQGSEA.

This CDR3 reads CASALRLAGEEQYF. The CDR3 bases are TGTGCCAGTGCCCTGCGACTAGCGGGAGAGGAGCAGTACTTC. The chain combines TRBV6-1 with TRBJ2-7; TRBD2 matches at 12 bases. The CDR3 covers 14 residues. Germline CDR1 reads MNHNS; CDR2 reads SASEGT. V shed 9 bases, J shed 7 bases, and the junction held 10 bases outside the gene matches.

The chain is built from TRBV19 and TRBJ1-2, with D possibly matching TRBD1 (5 bases). CDR3 size: 18 residues. With 3 bases removed from V and 1 base from J, the gap between germline ends came to 21 bases. CDR1 and CDR2 from the germline V gene are LNHDA and SQIVND (reference sequence). Here the CDR3 DNA reads TGTGCCAGTAGTATCTCACTATCTTTCGACAGAGTTAACTATGGCTACACCTTC. Amino acids: CASSISLSFDRVNYGYTF.